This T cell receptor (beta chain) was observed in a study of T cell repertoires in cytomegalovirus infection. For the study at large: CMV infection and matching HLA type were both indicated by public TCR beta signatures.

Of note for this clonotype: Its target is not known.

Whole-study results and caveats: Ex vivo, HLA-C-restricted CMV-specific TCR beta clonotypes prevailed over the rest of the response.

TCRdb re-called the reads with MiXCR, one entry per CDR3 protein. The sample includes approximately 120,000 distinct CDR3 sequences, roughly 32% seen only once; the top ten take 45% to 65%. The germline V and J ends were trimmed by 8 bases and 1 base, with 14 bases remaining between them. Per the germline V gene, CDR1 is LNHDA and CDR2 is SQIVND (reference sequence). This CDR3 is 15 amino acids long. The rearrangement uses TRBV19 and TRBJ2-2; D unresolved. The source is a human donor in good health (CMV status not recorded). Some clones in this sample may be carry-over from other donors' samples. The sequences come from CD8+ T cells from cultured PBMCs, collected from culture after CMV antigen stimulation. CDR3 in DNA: TGTGCCAGTTCCATCACCGTGGGGAACACCGGGGAGCTGTTTTTT. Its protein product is CASSITVGNTGELFF.